This T cell receptor beta chain was captured in a study of blood T cell repertoires in COVID-19. In the original processing: The authors estimated nucleated cell counts from reference gene primer amplification. Assay used: immunoSEQ multiplex PCR; TCRdb lists only in-frame clones, some missing. D and trimming were read from the DNA, whereas the V and J calls and clone size are those reported in that table. The data show more than 250,000 clones, roughly 85% seen once. The CDR3 has 13 amino acids. CDR1 is GTSNPN, CDR2 SVGIG, per germline (reference sequence). With 0 bases removed from V and 4 bases from J, the gap between germline ends came to 7 bases.

The receptor was derived from a man in his fifties with active or convalescent COVID-19. The sequenced material came from peripheral blood. The rearrangement uses TRBV30 and TRBJ2-1; possible D gene TRBD1, 5 bases. The CDR3: CAWSVGVYNEQFF. CDR3 DNA: TGTGCCTGGAGTGTAGGGGTTTACAATGAGCAGTTCTTC.